This T cell receptor beta chain was identified during a study of T cell responses to AZD1222 COVID-19 vaccine. Findings of the study overall: Spike-spanning, vaccine-associated CD4 TCRs were dominant at 160-218 and 743-854. Unmutated variant regions reportedly attract nearly half of all spike-specific TCRs. A mostly white British donor set with more females was recruited, and clonal diversity was possibly underestimated. Repertoires were obtained solely post-peak T cell response.

Some clones are missing from TCRdb's copy, which holds only in-frame ones; the method was immunoSEQ multiplex PCR. This table holds just under 75,000 clones, around 82% found once. About this clone itself: Antigen specificity is unknown.

The sequence was collected from an adult who received the AZD1222 COVID-19 vaccine. Material: peripheral blood, obtained 28 days after the second AZD1222 dose.

The CDR3 DNA reads TGTGCCAGCAGCCCCCAGGGTAGCGGGGGCTGGGATACGCAGTATTTT. It is translated as CASSPQGSGGWDTQYF. This rearrangement joins TRBV7-3 to TRBJ2-3, with 9 bases aligning to TRBD2. Germline loops: CDR1 SGHTA, CDR2 FQGTGA. The CDR3 totals 16 residues. The V segment lost 5 bases and the J segment 6 bases; nucleotides outside the gene matches: 12. Full variable domain (outside the CDR3, taken from reference TRBV7-3 and TRBJ2-3): GAGVSQTPSNKVTEKGKYVELRCDPISGHTALYWYRQSLGQGPEFLIYFQGTGAADDSGLPNDRFFAVRPEGSVSTLKIQRTERGDSAVYLCASSPQGSGGWDTQYFGPGTRLTVL.